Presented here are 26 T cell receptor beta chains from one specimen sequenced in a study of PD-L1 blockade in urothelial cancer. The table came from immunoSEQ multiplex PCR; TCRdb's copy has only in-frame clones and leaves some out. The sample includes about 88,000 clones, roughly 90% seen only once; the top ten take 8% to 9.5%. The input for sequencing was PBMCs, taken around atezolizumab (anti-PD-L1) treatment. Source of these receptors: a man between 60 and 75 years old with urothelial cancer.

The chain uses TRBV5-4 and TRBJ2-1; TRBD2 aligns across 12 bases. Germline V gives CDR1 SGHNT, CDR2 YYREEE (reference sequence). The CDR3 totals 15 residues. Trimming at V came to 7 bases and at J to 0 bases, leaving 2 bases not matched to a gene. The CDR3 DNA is TGTGCCAGCCTAGCGGGAGGGAGCTCCTACAATGAGCAGTTCTTC. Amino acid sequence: CASLAGGSSYNEQFF. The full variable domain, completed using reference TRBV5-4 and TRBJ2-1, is ETGVTQSPTHLIKTRGQQVTLRCSSQSGHNTVSWYQQALGQGPQFIFQYYREEENGRGNFPPRFSGLQFPNYSSELNVNALELDDSALYLCASLAGGSSYNEQFFGPGTRLTVL.

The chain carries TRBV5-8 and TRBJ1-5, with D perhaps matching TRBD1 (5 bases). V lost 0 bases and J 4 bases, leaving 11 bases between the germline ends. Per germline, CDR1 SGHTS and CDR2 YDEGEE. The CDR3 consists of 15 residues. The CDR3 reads CASSLDGGGNQPQHF. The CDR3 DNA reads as TGTGCCAGCAGCTTGGACGGCGGGGGGAATCAGCCCCAGCATTTT. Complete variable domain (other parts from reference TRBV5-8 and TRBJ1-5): EAGVTQSPTHLIKTRGQQATLRCSPISGHTSVYWYQQALGLGLQFLLWYDEGEERNRGNFPPRFSGRQFPNYSSELNVNALELEDSALYLCASSLDGGGNQPQHFGDGTRLSIL.

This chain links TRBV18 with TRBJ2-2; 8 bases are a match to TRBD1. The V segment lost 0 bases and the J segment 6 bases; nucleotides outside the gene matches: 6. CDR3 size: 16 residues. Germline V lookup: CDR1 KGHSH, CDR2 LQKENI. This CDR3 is CASSPPAQGGSGELFF. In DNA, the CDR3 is TGTGCCAGCTCACCACCGGCACAGGGGGGATCCGGGGAGCTGTTTTTT. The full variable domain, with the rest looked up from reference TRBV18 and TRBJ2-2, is NAGVMQNPRHLVRRRGQEARLRCSPMKGHSHVYWYRQLPEEGLKFMVYLQKENIIDESGMPKERFSAEFPKEGPSILRIQQVVRGDSAAYFCASSPPAQGGSGELFFGEGSRLTVL.

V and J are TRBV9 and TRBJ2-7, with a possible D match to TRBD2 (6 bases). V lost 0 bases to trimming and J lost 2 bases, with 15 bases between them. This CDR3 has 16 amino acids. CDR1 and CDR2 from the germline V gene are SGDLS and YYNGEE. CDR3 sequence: CASSVAPTGGTYEQYF. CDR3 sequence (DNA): TGTGCCAGCAGCGTAGCGCCTACTGGCGGGACCTACGAGCAGTACTTC.

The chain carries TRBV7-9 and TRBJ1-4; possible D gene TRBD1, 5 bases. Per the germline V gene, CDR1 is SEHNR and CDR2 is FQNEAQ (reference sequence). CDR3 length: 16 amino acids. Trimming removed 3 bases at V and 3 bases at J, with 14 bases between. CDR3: CASSFQGEAPNEKLFF. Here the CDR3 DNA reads TGTGCCAGCAGCTTCCAGGGTGAGGCGCCTAATGAAAAACTGTTTTTT.

CDR3 region: CASSFGTIGGGEQYF. The CDR3 DNA reads as TGTGCCAGCAGTTTCGGAACGATCGGGGGGGGAGAGCAGTACTTC. The chain uses TRBV28 and TRBJ2-7, with 8 bases that match TRBD2. The CDR3 has 15 residues. V dropped 3 bases and J dropped 7; count of bases not matched to a gene: 11. Per germline, CDR1 MDHEN and CDR2 SYDVKM.

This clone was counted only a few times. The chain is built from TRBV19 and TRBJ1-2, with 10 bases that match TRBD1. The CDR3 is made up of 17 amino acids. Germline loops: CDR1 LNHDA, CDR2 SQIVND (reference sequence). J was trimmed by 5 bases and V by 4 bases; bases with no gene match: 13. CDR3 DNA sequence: TGTGCCAGTAGTACCGCATCGACAGGGGGCGCAAGGTATGGCTACACCTTC. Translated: CASSTASTGGARYGYTF.

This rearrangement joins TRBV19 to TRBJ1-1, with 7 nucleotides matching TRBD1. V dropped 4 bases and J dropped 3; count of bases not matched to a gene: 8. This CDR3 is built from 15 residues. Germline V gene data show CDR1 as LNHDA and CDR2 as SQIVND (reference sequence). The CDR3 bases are TGTGCCAGTAGTACCACCGGGACAGCATACACTGAAGCTTTCTTT. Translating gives CASSTTGTAYTEAFF.

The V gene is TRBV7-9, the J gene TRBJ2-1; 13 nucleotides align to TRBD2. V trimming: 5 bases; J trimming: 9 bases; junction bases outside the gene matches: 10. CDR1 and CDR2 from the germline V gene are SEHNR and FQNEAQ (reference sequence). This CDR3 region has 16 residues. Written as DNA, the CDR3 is TGTGCCAGCAGCCCCCGAACGGGACTAGCGGGAAGTGAGCAGTTCTTC. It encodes CASSPRTGLAGSEQFF.

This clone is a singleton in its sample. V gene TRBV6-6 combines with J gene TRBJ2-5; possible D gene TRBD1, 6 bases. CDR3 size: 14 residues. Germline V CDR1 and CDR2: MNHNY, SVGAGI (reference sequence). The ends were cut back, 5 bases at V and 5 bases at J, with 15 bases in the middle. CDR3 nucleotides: TGTGCCAGCAGTCTGACAGGCGGATTGGAGACCCAGTACTTC. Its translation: CASSLTGGLETQYF.

CDR3 in amino acids: CASSYSGLGITDTQYF. The CDR3 nucleotides are TGTGCCAGCAGTTACTCGGGACTAGGGATCACAGATACGCAGTATTTT. The V gene is TRBV6-5, the J gene TRBJ2-3; 8 nucleotides agree with TRBD2. Per the germline V gene, CDR1 is MNHEY and CDR2 is SVGAGI. Trimming at V came to 0 bases and at J to 2 bases, leaving 4 bases not matched to a gene. This CDR3 region has 16 residues.

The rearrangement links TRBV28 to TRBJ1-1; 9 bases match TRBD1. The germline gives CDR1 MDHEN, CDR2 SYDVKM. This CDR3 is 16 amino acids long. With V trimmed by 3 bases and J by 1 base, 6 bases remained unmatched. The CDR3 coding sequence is TGTGCCAGCAGTTTGGGGACAGGGAACTCGAACACTGAAGCTTTCTTT. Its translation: CASSLGTGNSNTEAFF.

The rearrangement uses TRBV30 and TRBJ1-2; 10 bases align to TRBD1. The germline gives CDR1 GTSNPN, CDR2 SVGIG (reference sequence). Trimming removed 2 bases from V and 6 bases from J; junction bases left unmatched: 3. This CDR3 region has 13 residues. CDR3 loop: CAWSSGQGNGYTF. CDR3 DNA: TGTGCCTGGAGTTCGGGACAGGGGAATGGCTACACCTTC.

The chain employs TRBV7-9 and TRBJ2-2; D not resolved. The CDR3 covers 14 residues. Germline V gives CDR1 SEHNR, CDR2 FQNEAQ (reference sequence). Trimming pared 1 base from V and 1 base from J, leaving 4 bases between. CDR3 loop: CASSLGRNTGELFF. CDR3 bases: TGTGCCAGCAGCTTAGGCAGGAACACCGGGGAGCTGTTTTTT.

CDR3 sequence reads: CASSIEGRVNTEAFF. CDR3 coding DNA: TGTGCCAGTAGTATAGAGGGCAGGGTGAACACTGAAGCTTTCTTT. The rearrangement uses TRBV19 and TRBJ1-1; a weak D match, TRBD1 (5 bases). V dropped 0 bases and J dropped 0 bases, with 8 bases sitting between them. Germline V CDR1 and CDR2: LNHDA, SQIVND (reference sequence). This CDR3 has 15 residues. The full variable domain, with the rest looked up from reference TRBV19 and TRBJ1-1, is DGGITQSPKYLFRKEGQNVTLSCEQNLNHDAMYWYRQDPGQGLRLIYYSQIVNDFQKGDIAEGYSVSREKKESFPLTVTSAQKNPTAFYLCASSIEGRVNTEAFFGQGTRLTVV.

As DNA, the CDR3 is TGCAGCGTGCAGCTGACACTCAGGAACCAAGAGACCCAGTACTTC. Protein product: CSVQLTLRNQETQYF. V is TRBV29-1 and J is TRBJ2-5; D unresolved. CDR1 is SQVTM, CDR2 ANQGSEA, per germline. Trimming left V 6 bases short and J 0 bases short, with 17 bases between. The CDR3 is made up of 15 amino acids.

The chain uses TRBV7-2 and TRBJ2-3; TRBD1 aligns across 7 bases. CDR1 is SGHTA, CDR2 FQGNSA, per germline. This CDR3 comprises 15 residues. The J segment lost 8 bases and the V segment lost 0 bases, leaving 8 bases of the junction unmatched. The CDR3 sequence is CASSLAASHRGTQYF. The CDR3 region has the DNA TGTGCCAGCAGCTTAGCCGCCAGTCACAGGGGTACGCAGTATTTT.

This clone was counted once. The CDR3 spells CASGLPKAGGKVGAFF. CDR3 nucleotides: TGTGCTAGTGGTTTGCCAAAAGCCGGGGGAAAAGTGGGGGCTTTCTTT. The rearrangement joins TRBV12-5 to TRBJ1-1; a possible D gene is TRBD1 (5 bases). Trimming took off 2 bases at V and 11 bases at J, with 24 bases between the two ends. The germline V gene encodes CDR1 LGHNT and CDR2 FRNRAP. This CDR3 has 16 amino acids.

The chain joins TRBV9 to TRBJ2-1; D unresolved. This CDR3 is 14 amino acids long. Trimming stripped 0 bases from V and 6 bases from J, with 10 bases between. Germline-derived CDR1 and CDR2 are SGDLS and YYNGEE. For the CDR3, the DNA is TGTGCCAGCAGCGTAGATCATGGCGGCAATGAGCAGTTCTTC. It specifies CASSVDHGGNEQFF.

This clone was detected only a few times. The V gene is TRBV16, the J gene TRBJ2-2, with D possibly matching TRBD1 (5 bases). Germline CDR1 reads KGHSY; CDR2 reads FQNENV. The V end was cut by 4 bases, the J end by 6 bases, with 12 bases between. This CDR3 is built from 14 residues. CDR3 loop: CASSRTGNPGELFF. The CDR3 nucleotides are TGTGCCAGCAGCCGTACAGGCAATCCCGGGGAGCTGTTTTTT.

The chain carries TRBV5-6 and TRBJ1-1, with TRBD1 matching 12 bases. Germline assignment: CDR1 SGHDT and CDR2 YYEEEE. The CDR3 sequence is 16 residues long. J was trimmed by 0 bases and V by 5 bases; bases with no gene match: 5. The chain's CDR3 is CASRFGTGGMNTEAFF. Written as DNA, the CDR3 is TGTGCCAGCAGGTTCGGGACAGGGGGCATGAACACTGAAGCTTTCTTT.

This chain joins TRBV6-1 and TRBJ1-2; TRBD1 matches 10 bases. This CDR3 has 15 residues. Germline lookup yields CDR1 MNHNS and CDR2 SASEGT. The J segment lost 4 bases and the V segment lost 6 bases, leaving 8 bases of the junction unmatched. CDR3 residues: CASRPGQGSGYGYTF. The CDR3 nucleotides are TGTGCCAGCAGGCCGGGACAGGGGAGTGGCTATGGCTACACCTTC.

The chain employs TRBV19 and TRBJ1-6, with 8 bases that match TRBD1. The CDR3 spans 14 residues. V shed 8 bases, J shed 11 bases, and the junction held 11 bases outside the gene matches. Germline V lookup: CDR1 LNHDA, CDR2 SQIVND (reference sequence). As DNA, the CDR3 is TGTGCCAGTTCTTCAGGGGGCGGATTTGCACCCCTCCACTTT. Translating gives CASSSGGGFAPLHF.

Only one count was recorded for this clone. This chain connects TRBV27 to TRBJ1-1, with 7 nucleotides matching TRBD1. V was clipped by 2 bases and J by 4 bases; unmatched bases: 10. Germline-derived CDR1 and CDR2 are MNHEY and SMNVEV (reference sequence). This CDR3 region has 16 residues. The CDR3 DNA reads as TGTGCCAGCAGTTTAATGGTAGGGGGCCGTTTCACTGAAGCTTTCTTT. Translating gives CASSLMVGGRFTEAFF.

CDR3 in amino acids: CASSSELGGRPQHF. CDR3 bases: TGTGCCAGCTCATCTGAATTGGGGGGACGGCCCCAGCATTTT. V usage is TRBV18 and J usage is TRBJ1-5, with D perhaps TRBD1 (5 bases). With 5 bases removed from V and 9 bases from J, the gap between germline ends came to 17 bases. There are 14 residues in the CDR3. Germline-derived CDR1 and CDR2 are KGHSH and LQKENI.

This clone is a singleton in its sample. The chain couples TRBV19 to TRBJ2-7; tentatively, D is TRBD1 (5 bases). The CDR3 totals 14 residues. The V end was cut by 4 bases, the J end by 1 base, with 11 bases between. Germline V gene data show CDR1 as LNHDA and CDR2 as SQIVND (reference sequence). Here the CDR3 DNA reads TGTGCCAGTAGTACCACGACAGCGTCCTACGAGCAGTACTTC. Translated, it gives CASSTTTASYEQYF.